These T cell receptor beta chains were read from a single sample in a study of cytomegalovirus exposure and HLA in healthy donors. Assay: immunoSEQ multiplex PCR; the TCRdb copy retains only in-frame clones and omits some. In all, the sample yields around 200,000 clones. Sample: PBMCs. These receptors all stem from a woman in her thirties in good health and CMV-seropositive. The CDR3 runs from the conserved cysteine through the conserved F or W. The D gene is left open where the match is weak.

>14|-|TRBJ1-2|TRBV6-1
TGTGCCAGCAGTGAAGGGGGCTTTAACTATGGCTACACCTTC
CASSEGGFNYGYTF
>15|TRBD1|TRBJ2-5|TRBV5-6
TGTGCCAGCAGCTTGGGGCCCGACAGGGAAGAGACCCAGTACTTC
CASSLGPDREETQYF
>15|TRBD2|TRBJ2-1|TRBV5-4
TGTGCCAGCAGCTCGGACGGGGGAGGGACCAATGAGCAGTTCTTC
CASSSDGGGTNEQFF
>14|TRBD1|TRBJ1-5|TRBV6-1
TGTGCCAGCAGTGAAGGACAGGGGTTACAGCCCCAGCATTTT
CASSEGQGLQPQHF
>14|TRBD2|TRBJ2-1|TRBV28
TGTGCCAGCAGGGCGGGAGGAGTTTCCAATGAGCAGTTCTTC
CASRAGGVSNEQFF
>13|-|TRBJ1-1|TRBV7-8
TGTGCCAGCAGCCCTAGGGGGAACACTGAAGCTTTCTTT
CASSPRGNTEAFF
>18|TRBD2|TRBJ2-5|TRBV7-2
TGTGCCAGCAGCCCTGGACTAGCGGGAGTGTGGGGCAAAGAGACCCAGTACTTC
CASSPGLAGVWGKETQYF
>13|-|TRBJ2-7|TRBV28
TGTGCCAGCCAGGGGACCGGAGGTTACGAGCAGTACTTC
CASQGTGGYEQYF
>14|TRBD1|TRBJ2-3|TRBV30
TGTGCCTGGAGGGGACAGGGGGGGAAAGATACGCAGTATTTT
CAWRGQGGKDTQYF
>16|-|TRBJ1-4|TRBV7-9
TGTGCCAGCAGCTTAGGGACGGGACAACCGTCTGAAAAACTGTTTTTT
CASSLGTGQPSEKLFF
>16|-|TRBJ2-4|TRBV6-1
TGTGCCAGCAGTGAGGTCCCAGCCTCGGGAAAAAACATTCAGTACTTC
CASSEVPASGKNIQYF
>16|TRBD2|TRBJ2-1|TRBV25-1
TGTGCCAGCAGTGAACCGGGACTAGCGGGAACCAATGAGCAGTTCTTC
CASSEPGLAGTNEQFF
>11|-|TRBJ2-4|TRBV10-3
TGTGCCATCGGTGGAGGAGACATTCAGTACTTC
CAIGGGDIQYF
>13|TRBD1|TRBJ2-5|TRBV10-2
TGCGCCAGCAGGGTGACAGGGGCAGAGACCCAGTACTTC
CASRVTGAETQYF
>14|TRBD1|TRBJ1-2|TRBV10-3
TGTGCCATCAGTGACTTCGGACAGGGTCATGGCTACACCTTC
CAISDFGQGHGYTF
>13|-|TRBJ1-2|TRBV9
TGTGCCAGCAGGGGGACACCTAACTATGGCTACACCTTC
CASRGTPNYGYTF
>15|-|TRBJ1-1|TRBV5-5
TGTGCCAGCAGCTTGGCCTGGGACATGAACACTGAAGCTTTCTTT
CASSLAWDMNTEAFF
>16|-|TRBJ2-7|TRBV4-3
TGCGCCAGCAGCCCATGGGGAGAAGCGGCAGATTACGAGCAGTACTTC
CASSPWGEAADYEQYF
>19|TRBD1|TRBJ2-3|TRBV7-2
TGTGCCAGCAGCTTAAGGCCCAAAGGGACAGGGCTTAGCGCAGATACGCAGTATTTT
CASSLRPKGTGLSADTQYF
>14|-|TRBJ2-2|TRBV11-2
TGTGCCAGCAGCCCTCCGGAGGCCACCGGGGAGCTGTTTTTT
CASSPPEATGELFF
>17|-|TRBJ2-2|TRBV11-2
TGTGCCAGCAGCCCGCTCTCCCAGGGAAGTGGGTCCGGGGAGCTGTTTTTT
CASSPLSQGSGSGELFF
>12|-|TRBJ2-3|TRBV30
TGTGCCTGGAGTGTTGGGAGGAAGACGCAGTATTTT
CAWSVGRKTQYF
>17|TRBD2|TRBJ2-1|TRBV11-2
TGTGCCAGCAGCCCCCCCTCCGGGACTAGCGCAACCAATGAGCAGTTCTTC
CASSPPSGTSATNEQFF
>14|-|TRBJ2-4|TRBV7-2
TGTGCCAGCAGCGGGCAGGGGGGCGAAAACATTCAGTACTTC
CASSGQGGENIQYF
>13|-|TRBJ2-5|TRBV4-1
TGCGCCAGCAGCCTTACAGGTGGAGAGACCCAGTACTTC
CASSLTGGETQYF
>12|-|TRBJ2-7|TRBV7-9
TGTGCCAGCAGGGCCGCCTCCTACGAGCAGTACTTC
CASRAASYEQYF